This TCR beta chain was recovered during a study of cytomegalovirus exposure and HLA in healthy donors. About this clone itself: Its antigen is currently unknown.

Study-level results: Evidence from a later analysis indicated that most CMV-associated TCR beta chains looked HLA-restricted.

V was clipped by 2 bases and J by 8 bases; unmatched bases: 11. CDR1 is SGHKS, CDR2 YYEKEE, per germline (reference sequence). The length of the CDR3 is 16 residues. PCR used 60 Vbeta primers and 13 Jbeta primers. Data came from immunoSEQ multiplex PCR; TCRdb stores just in-frame clones and leaves some out. Of more than 110,000 clones in the sample, about 75% were seen once. Sample: PBMCs. This clonotype originated in a man younger than 35 in good health and CMV-seronegative. The genes are TRBV5-5 and TRBJ1-4; TRBD1 aligns across 8 bases. The CDR3: CASSLTVVAGGEKLFF. The CDR3 DNA follows: TGTGCCAGCAGCTTAACCGTCGTGGCAGGGGGCGAAAAACTGTTTTTT.